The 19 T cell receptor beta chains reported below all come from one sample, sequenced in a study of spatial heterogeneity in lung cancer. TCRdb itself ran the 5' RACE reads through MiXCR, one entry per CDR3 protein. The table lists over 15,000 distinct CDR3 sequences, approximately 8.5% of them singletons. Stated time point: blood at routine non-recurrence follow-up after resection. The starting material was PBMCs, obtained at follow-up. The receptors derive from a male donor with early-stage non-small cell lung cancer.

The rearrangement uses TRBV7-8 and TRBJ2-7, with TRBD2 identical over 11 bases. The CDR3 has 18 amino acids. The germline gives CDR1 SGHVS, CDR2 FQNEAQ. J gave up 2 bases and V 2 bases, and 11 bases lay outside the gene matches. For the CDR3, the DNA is TGTGCCAGCAGCTTATCGATGCTAGCGGGGGGCGGGACCTACGAGCAGTACTTC. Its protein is CASSLSMLAGGGTYEQYF. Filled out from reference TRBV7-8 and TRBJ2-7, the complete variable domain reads GAGVSQSPRYKVAKRGQDVALRCDPISGHVSLFWYQQALGQGPEFLTYFQNEAQLDKSGLPSDRFFAERPEGSVSTLKIQRTQQEDSAVYLCASSLSMLAGGGTYEQYFGPGTRLTVT.

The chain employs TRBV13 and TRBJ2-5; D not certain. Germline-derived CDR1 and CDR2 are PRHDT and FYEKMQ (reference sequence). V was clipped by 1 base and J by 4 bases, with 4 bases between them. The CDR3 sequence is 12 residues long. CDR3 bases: TGTGCCAGCAGCTTAGACCGAGAGACCCAGTACTTC. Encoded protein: CASSLDRETQYF.

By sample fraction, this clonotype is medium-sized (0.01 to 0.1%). The CDR3 DNA is TGTGCCAGCAGCTTAGCAACCCAGAACACTGAAGCTTTCTTT. This codes for CASSLATQNTEAFF. The genes are TRBV7-9 and TRBJ1-1; D call uncertain. This CDR3 comprises 14 residues. V lost 0 bases and J lost 1, with 6 bases in between. Per the germline V gene, CDR1 is SEHNR and CDR2 is FQNEAQ (reference sequence).

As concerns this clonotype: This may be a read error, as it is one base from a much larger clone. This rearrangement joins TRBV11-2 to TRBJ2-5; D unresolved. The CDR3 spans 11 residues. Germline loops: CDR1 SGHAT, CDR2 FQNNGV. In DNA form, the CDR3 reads TGTGTCAGCAGCCCTCGAGAGACCCAGTACTTC. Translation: CVSSPRETQYF.

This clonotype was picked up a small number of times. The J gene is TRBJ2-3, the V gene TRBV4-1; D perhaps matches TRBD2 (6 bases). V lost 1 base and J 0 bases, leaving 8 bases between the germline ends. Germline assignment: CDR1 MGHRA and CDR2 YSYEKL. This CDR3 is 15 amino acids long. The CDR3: CASSQGTTSTDTQYF. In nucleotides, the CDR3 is TGCGCCAGCAGCCAAGGGACTACCAGCACAGATACGCAGTATTTT.

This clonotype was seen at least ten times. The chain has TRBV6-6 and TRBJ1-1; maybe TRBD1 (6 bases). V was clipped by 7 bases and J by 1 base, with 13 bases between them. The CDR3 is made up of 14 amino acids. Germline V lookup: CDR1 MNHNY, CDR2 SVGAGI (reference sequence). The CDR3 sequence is CASTLQGPNTEAFF. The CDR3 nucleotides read TGTGCCAGCACCCTACAGGGTCCGAACACTGAAGCTTTCTTT.

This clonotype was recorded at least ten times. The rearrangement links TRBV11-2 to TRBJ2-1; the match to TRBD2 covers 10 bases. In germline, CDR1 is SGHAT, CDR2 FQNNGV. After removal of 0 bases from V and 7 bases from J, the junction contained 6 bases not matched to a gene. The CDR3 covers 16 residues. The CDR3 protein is CASSLELAGVSNEQFF. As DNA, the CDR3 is TGTGCCAGCAGCTTAGAGCTAGCGGGAGTATCGAATGAGCAGTTCTTC.

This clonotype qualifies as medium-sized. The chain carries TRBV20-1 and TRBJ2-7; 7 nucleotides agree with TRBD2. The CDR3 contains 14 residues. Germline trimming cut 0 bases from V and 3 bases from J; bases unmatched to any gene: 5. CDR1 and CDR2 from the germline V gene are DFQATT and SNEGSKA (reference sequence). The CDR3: CSARDLWGGYEQYF. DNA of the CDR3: TGCAGTGCTAGAGATCTGTGGGGGGGCTACGAGCAGTACTTC.

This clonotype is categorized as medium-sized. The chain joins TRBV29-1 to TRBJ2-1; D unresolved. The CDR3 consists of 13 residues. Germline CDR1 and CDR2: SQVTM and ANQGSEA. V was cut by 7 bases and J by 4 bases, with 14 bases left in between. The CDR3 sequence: CSGDPGQYNEQFF. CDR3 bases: TGCAGCGGTGACCCTGGGCAGTACAATGAGCAGTTCTTC.

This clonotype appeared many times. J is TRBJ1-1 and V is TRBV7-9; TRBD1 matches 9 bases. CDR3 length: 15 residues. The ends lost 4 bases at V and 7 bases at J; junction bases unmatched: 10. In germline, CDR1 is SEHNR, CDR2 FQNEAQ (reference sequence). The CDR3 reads CASSSGTGPQGEAFF. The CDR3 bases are TGTGCCAGCAGCTCCGGGACAGGGCCTCAGGGTGAAGCTTTCTTT.

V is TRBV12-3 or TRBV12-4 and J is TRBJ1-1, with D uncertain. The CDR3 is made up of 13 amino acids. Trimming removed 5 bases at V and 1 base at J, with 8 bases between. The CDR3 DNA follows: TGTGCCAGCAGTCCCTGGGGGAACACTGAAGCTTTCTTT. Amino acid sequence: CASSPWGNTEAFF.

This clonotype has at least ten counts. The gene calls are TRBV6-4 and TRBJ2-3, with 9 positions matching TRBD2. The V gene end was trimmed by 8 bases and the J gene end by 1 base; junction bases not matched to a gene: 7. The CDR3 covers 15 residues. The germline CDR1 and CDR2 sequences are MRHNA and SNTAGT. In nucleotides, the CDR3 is TGTGCCAGCGGGCCAGCGGGGGGTGGCACAGATACGCAGTATTTT. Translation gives CASGPAGGGTDTQYF.

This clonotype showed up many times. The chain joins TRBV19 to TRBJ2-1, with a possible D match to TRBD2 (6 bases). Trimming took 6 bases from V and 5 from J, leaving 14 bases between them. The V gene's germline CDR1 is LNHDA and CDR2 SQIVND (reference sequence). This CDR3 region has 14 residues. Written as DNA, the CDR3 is TGTGCCAGTAGCTCGGGGACGGGGGACAATGAGCAGTTCTTC. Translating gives CASSSGTGDNEQFF.

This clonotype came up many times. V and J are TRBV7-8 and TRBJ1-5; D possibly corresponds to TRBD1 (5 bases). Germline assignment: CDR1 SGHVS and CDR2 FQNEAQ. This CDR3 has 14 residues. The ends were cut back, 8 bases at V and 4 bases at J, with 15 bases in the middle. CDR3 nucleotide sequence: TGTGCCAGCTCAGGGTGGCAGGATAATCAGCCCCAGCATTTT. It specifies CASSGWQDNQPQHF.

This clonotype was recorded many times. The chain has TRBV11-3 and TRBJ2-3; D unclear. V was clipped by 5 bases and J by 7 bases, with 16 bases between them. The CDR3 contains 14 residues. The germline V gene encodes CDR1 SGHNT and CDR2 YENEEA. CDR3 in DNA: TGTGCCAGCAGCCCCTCCCCTACAGACCATACGCAGTATTTT. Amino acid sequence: CASSPSPTDHTQYF.

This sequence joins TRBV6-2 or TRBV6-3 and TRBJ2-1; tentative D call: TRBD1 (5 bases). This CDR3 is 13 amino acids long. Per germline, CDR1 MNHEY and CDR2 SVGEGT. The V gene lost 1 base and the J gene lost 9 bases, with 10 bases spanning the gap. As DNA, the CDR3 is TGTGCCAGCAGTTACTTCCTAGGGGTTGAGCAGTTCTTC. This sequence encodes CASSYFLGVEQFF.

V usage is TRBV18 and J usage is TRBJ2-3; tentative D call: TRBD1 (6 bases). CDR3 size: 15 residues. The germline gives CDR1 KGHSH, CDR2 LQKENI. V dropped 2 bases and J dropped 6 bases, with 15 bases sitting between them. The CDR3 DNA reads TGTGCCAGCTCACCATCCAGGGGCGCCGGGGATACGCAGTATTTT. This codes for CASSPSRGAGDTQYF.

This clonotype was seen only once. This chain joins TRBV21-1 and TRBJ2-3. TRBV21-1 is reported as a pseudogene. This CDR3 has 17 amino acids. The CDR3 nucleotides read TGTGTCAGCAGCAAAGGGCTGGACCACGTCCTCACAGATACGCAGTATTTT. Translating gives CVSSKGLDHVLTDTQYF.

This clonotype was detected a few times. The CDR3 sequence is CSVGATLGGTEAFF. CDR3 in DNA: TGCAGCGTTGGGGCGACATTAGGCGGGACTGAAGCTTTCTTT. This chain joins TRBV29-1 and TRBJ1-1; D gene uncertain. V was clipped by 4 bases and J by 5 bases, with 17 bases between them. There are 14 residues in the CDR3. Per germline, CDR1 SQVTM and CDR2 ANQGSEA.